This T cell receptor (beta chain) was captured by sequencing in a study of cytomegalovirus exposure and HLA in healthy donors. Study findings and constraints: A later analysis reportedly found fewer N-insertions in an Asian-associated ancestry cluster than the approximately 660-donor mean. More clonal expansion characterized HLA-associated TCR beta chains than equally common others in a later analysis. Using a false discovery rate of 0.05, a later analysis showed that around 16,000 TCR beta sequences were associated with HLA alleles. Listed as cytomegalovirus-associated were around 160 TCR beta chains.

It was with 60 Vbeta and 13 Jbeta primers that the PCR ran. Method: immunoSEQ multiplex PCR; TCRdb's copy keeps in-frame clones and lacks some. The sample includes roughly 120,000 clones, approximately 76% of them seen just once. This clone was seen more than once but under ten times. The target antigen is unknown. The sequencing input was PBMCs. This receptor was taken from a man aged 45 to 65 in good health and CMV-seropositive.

CDR3 sequence (DNA): TGTGCCAGCAGCTTAGATCGCGGCTCGCACGAGCAGTACTTC. It codes for CASSLDRGSHEQYF. This rearrangement joins TRBV11-2 to TRBJ2-7; no reliable D call. CDR1 SGHAT and CDR2 FQNNGV come from the germline V gene. This CDR3 region has 14 residues. Trimming took 0 bases from V and 5 from J, leaving 11 bases between them.